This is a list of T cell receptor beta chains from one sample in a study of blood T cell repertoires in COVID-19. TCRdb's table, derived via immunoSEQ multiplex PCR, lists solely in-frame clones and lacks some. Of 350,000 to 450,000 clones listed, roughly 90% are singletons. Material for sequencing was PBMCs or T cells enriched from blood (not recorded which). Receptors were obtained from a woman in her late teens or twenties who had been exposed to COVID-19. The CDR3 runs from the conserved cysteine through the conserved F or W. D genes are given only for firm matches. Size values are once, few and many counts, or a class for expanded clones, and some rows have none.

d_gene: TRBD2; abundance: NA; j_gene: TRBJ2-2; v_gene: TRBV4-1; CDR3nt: TGCGCCAGCAGCCAAGATCGGTGGGCTAGCGGGAGGTCGACCGGGGAGCTGTTTTTT; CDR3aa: CASSQDRWASGRSTGELFF
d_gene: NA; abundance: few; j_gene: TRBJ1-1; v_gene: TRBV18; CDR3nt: TGTGCCAGCTCAGTGGGGGCGGCCACTGAAGCTTTCTTT; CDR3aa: CASSVGAATEAFF
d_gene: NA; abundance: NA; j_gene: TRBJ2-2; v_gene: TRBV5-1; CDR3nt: TGCGCCAGCGGGGACACGAGACCCTCCACCGGGGAGCTGTTTTTT; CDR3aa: CASGDTRPSTGELFF
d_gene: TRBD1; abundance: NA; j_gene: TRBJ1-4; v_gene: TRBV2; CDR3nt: TGTGCCAGCAGCCCACAGGGGGCGCGGGAAAAACTGTTTTTT; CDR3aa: CASSPQGAREKLFF
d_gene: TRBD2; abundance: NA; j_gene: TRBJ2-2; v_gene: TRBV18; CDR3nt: TGTGCCAGCTACGCTAGCGGGCGGACCGGGGAGCTGTTTTTT; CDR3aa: CASYASGRTGELFF
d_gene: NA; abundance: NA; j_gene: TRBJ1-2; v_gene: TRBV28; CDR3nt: TGTGCCAGCACCCTCAATGGACAGCCGAAAAATGGCTACACCTTC; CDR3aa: CASTLNGQPKNGYTF
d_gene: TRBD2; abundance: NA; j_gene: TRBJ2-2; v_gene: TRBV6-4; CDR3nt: TGTGCCAGCAGTGACGGGACTAGCGGTTCGGTCGGGGAGCTGTTTTTT; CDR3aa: CASSDGTSGSVGELFF
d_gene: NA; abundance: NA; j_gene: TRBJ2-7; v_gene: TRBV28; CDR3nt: TGTGCCAGCAGTGACTTTGGTAACGAGCAGTACTTC; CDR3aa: CASSDFGNEQYF
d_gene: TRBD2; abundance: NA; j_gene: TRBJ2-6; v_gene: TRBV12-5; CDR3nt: TGTGCTAGTGGCAGACAGGGACTAGCGGGGGACCTAGGAGGCTCTGGGGCCAACGTCCTGACTTTC; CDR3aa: CASGRQGLAGDLGGSGANVLTF
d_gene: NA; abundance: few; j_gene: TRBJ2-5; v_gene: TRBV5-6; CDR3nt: TGTGCCAGCCGACTAACCACGGGGGGCGGTGAGACCCAGTACTTC; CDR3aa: CASRLTTGGGETQYF
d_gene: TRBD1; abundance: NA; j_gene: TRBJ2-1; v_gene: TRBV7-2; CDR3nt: TGTGCCAGCAGCCCGACTCGGACAGGAGACAATGAGCAGTTCTTC; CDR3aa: CASSPTRTGDNEQFF
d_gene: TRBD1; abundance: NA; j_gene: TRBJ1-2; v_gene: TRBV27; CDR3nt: TGTGCCAGCAGCCGTCCGGGACAGGGGTTTAGTGGCTACACCTTC; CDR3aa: CASSRPGQGFSGYTF
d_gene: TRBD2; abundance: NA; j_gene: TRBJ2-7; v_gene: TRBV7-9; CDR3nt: TGTGCCAGCAGCCCCCGGACTAGCGCGTCGTACGAGCAGTACTTC; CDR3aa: CASSPRTSASYEQYF
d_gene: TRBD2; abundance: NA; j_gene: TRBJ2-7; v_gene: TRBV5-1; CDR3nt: TGCGCCAGCAACCAGGCGGGACTAGCGGGAGGTCTTCCCTACGAGCAGTACTTC; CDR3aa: CASNQAGLAGGLPYEQYF
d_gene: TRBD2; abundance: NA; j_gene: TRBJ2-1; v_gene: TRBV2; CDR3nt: TGTGCCAGCAGTCCTAGCGGAGGCTTTTACAATGAGCAGTTCTTC; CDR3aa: CASSPSGGFYNEQFF
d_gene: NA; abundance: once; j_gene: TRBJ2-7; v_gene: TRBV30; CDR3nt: TGTGCCTGGAGCGCGGACATTTCCTACGAGCAGTACTTC; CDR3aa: CAWSADISYEQYF
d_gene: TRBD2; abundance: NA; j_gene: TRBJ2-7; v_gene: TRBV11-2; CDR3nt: TGTGCCAGCAGCGCGGGGGGGTACGAGCAGTACTTC; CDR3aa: CASSAGGYEQYF
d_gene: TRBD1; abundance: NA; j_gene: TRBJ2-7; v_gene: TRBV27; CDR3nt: TGTGCCAGCAGTCCCCAGACAGGGGTCCCCTACGAGCAGTACTTC; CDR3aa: CASSPQTGVPYEQYF
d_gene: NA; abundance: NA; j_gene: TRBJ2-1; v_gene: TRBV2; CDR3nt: TGTGCCAGTACCGGGGAATACAATGAGCAGTTCTTC; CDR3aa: CASTGEYNEQFF
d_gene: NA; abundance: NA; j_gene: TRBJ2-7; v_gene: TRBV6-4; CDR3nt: TGTGCCAGCCCAAATAGGAGGGCTCGCGAGCAGTACTTC; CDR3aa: CASPNRRAREQYF
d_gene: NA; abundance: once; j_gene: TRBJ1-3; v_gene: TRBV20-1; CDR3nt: TGCAGTGCTAGTAAGGACAGCCTTGGAAACACCATATATTTT; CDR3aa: CSASKDSLGNTIYF
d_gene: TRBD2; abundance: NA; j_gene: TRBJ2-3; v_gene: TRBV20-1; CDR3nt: TGCAGTGCTAGTTCCCCCCAAACTAGCGGCGGATATACGCAGTATTTT; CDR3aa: CSASSPQTSGGYTQYF
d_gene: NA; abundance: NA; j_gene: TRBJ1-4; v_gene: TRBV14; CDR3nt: TGTGCCAGCAGCCCAGGCGGGGGTGAAAAACTGTTTTTT; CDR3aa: CASSPGGGEKLFF
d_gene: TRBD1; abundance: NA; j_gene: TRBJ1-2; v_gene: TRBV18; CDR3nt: TGTGCCAGCTCACCACAGGACAGGCGCCGGGGTGGCTACACCTTC; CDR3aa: CASSPQDRRRGGYTF
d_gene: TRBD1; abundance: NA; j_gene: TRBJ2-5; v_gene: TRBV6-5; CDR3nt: TGTGCCAGCAGTTCGGACAGGGGTGAGACCCAGTACTTC; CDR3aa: CASSSDRGETQYF
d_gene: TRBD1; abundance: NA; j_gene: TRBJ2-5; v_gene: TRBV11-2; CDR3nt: TGTGCCAGCAGCGAAGACAGGGGAGAGACCCAGTACTTC; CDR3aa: CASSEDRGETQYF
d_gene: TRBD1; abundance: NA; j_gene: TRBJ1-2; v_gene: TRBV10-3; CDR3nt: TGTGCCACCGGGACAGGGTGGGAGGGTAACTATGGCTACACCTTC; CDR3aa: CATGTGWEGNYGYTF